The T cell receptor beta chain described here comes from a study of metastatic and nonmetastatic thyroid tumors. Thyroid surgery took place with no prior treatment in any patient. There are 12 residues in the CDR3. CDR1 is DFQATT, CDR2 SNEGSKA, per germline (reference sequence). Trimming stripped 5 bases from V and 2 bases from J, with 9 bases between. Original methodology: CDR3 was compared across clinicopathological groups, and the resulting differences were used to build a distant-metastasis classifier for papillary thyroid cancer. TCRdb re-called the PCR reads via MiXCR. The V and J calls come from TCRdb's annotation, not from the publication. This sample has about 82,000 clones; approximately 13% occur once, and the top ten carry around 8.8%. This clone was picked up many times.

This chain joins TRBV20-1 and TRBJ1-1, with no clear D. The sequenced material came from tumor tissue. This sequence originates from a female donor with papillary thyroid cancer or a benign thyroid nodule (not recorded which). Some clones in this sample may be carry-over from other donors' samples. The chain's CDR3 is CSAATVNTEAFF. DNA for the CDR3: TGCAGTGCTGCCACGGTTAACACTGAAGCTTTCTTT.